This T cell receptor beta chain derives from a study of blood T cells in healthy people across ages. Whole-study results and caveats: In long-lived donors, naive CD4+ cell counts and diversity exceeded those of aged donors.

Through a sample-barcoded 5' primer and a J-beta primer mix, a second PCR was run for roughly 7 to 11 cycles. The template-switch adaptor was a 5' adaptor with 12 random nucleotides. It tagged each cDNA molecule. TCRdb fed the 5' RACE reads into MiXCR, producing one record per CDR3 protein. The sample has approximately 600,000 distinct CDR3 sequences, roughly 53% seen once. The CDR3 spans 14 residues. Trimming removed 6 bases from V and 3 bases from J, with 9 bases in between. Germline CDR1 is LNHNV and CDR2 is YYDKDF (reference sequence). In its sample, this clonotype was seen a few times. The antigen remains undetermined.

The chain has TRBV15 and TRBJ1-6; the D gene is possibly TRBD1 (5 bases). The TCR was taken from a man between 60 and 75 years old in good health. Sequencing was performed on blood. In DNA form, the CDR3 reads TGTGCCACCAGTTACGGGGGCTATAATTCACCCCTCCACTTT. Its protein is CATSYGGYNSPLHF.